Detailed here is one T cell receptor (beta chain). Its antigen target is currently unknown. No base quality information exists; no much larger clone differs at one position. The source of the sample is a study of blood T cell repertoires in COVID-19 (dated by TCRdb to the early 2020s). General notes on the study: Samples covering the acute and convalescent phases of COVID-19 were provided by collaborators in the United States, Italy and Spain. The material from the prospective study consisted of cDNA or gDNA derived from T cells, B-cell-depleted T cells, or PBMCs. The dataset comprised deeply sampled blood TCRbeta repertoires from subjects exposed to, actively infected with, or recovered from COVID-19. A de-identified subject ID, COVID-19 status, age in years and sex were almost always included in the sample metadata. Where HLA class I and class II types were available, the types were taken from metadata supplied by the sample provider, not from assay-based typing. A freely available public database, intended as a resource for researchers studying the immune response to SARS-CoV-2, is where the repertoires were released. The samples were drawn from two sources: the first 160 participants of the ongoing ImmuneRACE study, and 1,000 to 1,500 subjects contributed by 6 global collaborators. What the authors observed across the whole study: How much clinical and demographic metadata was included differed by source and by participant, and the metadata was provided uncurated.

TCRbeta CDR3 regions were amplified from genomic DNA using the immunoSEQ Assay, a bias-controlled multiplex PCR. From the authors' description of their analysis: The number of nucleated cells in each sample was estimated from the amplification of reference gene primers within the assay. Sequence reads were collapsed and filtered to measure the absolute abundance of every unique TCRbeta CDR3 rearrangement. For each sample, productive Simpson clonality was calculated as the square root of Simpson's diversity index over productive rearrangements. The table comes from immuneACCESS by way of TCRdb, which keeps in-frame sequences with V and J called. Part of the clones is missing from these tables; in studies checked, under half for an unresolved V gene and the rest for unknown reasons. V and J calls and clone size are as listed in that table; D and trimming were resolved from the DNA. Here the sample has about 110,000 clones; under 85% occur a single time. The ten largest clones add up to roughly 4.1% of the sample.

The collaborating institutions used their own protocols to collect whole blood in K2EDTA tubes. Collaborator samples were shipped for TCRbeta analysis as frozen whole blood, isolated PBMCs, or DNA extracted from either sample type. Spanning cysteine to phenylalanine, the CDR3 consists of 14 amino acids. Of the read, only the CDR3 DNA is kept; its 42 bases are in frame from base 1. CDR1 and CDR2, per the germline V gene (reference sequence), are MNHEY and SMNVEV. The germline ends are 7 bases apart after V is trimmed by 3 bases and J by 0 bases. The chain couples TRBV27 to TRBJ2-3, with the D gene too uncertain to name. The specimen sequenced was peripheral blood. The receptor's source is a woman aged 70-85 years with acute or convalescent COVID-19. The DNA sequence is as follows: TGTGCCAGCAGTTTCAGGTCTAGCACAGATACGCAGTATTTT. Translation gives CASSFRSSTDTQYF.